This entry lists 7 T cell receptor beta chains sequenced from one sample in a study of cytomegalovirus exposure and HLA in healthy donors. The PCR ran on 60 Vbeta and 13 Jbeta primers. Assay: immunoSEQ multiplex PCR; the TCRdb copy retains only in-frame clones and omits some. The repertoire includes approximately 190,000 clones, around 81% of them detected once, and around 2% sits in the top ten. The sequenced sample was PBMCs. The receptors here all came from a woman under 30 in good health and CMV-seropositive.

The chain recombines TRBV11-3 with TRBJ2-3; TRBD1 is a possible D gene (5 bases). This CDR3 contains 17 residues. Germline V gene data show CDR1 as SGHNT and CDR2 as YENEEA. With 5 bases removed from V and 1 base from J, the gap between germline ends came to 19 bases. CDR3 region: CASSTFGAAEGTDTQYF. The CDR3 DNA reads TGTGCCAGCAGCACCTTTGGGGCGGCAGAAGGCACAGATACGCAGTATTTT.

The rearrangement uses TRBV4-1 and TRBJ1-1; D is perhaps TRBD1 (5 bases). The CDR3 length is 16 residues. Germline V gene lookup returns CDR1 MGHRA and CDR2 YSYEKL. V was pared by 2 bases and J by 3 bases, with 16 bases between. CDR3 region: CASSQIGGDYYTEAFF. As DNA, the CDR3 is TGCGCCAGCAGCCAAATAGGCGGGGACTACTACACTGAAGCTTTCTTT.

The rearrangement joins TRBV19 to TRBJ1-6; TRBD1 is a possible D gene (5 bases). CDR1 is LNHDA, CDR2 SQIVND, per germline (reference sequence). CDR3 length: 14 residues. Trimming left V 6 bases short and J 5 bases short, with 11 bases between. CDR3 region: CASRHGQNNSPLHF. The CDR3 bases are TGTGCCAGTAGACATGGACAAAATAATTCACCCCTCCACTTT. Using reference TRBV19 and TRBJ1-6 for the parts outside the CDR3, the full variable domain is DGGITQSPKYLFRKEGQNVTLSCEQNLNHDAMYWYRQDPGQGLRLIYYSQIVNDFQKGDIAEGYSVSREKKESFPLTVTSAQKNPTAFYLCASRHGQNNSPLHFGNGTRLTVT.

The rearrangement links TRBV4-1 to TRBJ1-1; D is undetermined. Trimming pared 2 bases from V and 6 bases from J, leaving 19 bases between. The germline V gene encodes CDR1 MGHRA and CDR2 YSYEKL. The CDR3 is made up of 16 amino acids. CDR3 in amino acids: CASSQLGIGVRAEAFF. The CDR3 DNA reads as TGCGCCAGCAGCCAACTAGGGATCGGGGTGAGGGCTGAAGCTTTCTTT.

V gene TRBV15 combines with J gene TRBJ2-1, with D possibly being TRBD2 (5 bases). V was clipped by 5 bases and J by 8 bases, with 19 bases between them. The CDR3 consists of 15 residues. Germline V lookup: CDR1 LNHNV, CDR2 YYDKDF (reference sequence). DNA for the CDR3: TGTGCCACCAGCTACTCTGGTTCGGGAACCGATGAGCAGTTCTTC. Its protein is CATSYSGSGTDEQFF.

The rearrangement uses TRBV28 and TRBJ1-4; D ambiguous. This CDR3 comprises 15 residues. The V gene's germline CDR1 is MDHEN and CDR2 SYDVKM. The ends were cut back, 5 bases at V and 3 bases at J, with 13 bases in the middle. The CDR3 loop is CASSASGRSNEKLFF. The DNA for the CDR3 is TGTGCCAGCAGTGCTTCCGGGAGATCTAATGAAAAACTGTTTTTT.

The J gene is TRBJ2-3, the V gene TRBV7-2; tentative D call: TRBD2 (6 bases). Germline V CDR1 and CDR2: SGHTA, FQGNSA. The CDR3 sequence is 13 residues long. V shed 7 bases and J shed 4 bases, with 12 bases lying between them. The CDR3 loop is CASKPGGADTQYF. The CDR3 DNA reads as TGTGCCAGCAAACCCGGAGGGGCAGATACGCAGTATTTT. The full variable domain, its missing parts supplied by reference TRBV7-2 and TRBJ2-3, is GAGVSQSPSNKVTEKGKDVELRCDPISGHTALYWYRQSLGQGLEFLIYFQGNSAPDKSGLPSDRFSAERTGGSVSTLTIQRTQQEDSAVYLCASKPGGADTQYFGPGTRLTVL.